Sequencing of this TCR beta chain was carried out in a study of T-cell reconstitution after alpha-beta-depleted transplantation in children. Unique molecular identifiers were used in preparing the TCRbeta library. TCRdb passed the PCR reads through MiXCR, listing each CDR3 protein once. The table lists over 400,000 distinct CDR3 sequences, 9.5% to 15% of them singletons. In this sample, this clonotype turned up a few times. Sequencing used PBMCs from the stem cell graft donor, obtained from the stem cell graft. The receptor's source is a human donor who donated a stem cell graft to a child with combined immunodeficiency.

The CDR3 coding sequence is TGTGCCACCAGTGAGCCGACACACCTCCTAGGTGAGCAGTTCTTC. This sequence encodes CATSEPTHLLGEQFF. V gene TRBV24-1 combines with J gene TRBJ2-1; D gene unclear. Trimming pared 4 bases from V and 9 bases from J, leaving 18 bases between. CDR3 size: 15 residues. Germline CDR1 and CDR2: KGHDR and SFDVKD.